The present TCR beta chain was sequenced within a study of blood T cell repertoires in COVID-19. At the level of the study: Researchers got acute and convalescent COVID-19 samples from the United States, Italy and Spain. Sources were T cells, B-cell-depleted T cells, or PBMCs; the material itself was cDNA or gDNA.

Germline values: CDR1 LNHDA, CDR2 SQIVND (reference sequence). This CDR3 spans 14 amino acids. The ends lost 3 bases at V and 5 bases at J; junction bases unmatched: 7. In the authors' methods: Amplification of reference gene primers was used by the study to estimate nucleated cell counts. Sequencing used immunoSEQ multiplex PCR; TCRdb keeps in-frame clones, though not all of them. That table supplies the V and J calls and clone size; D and trimming were determined from the DNA. The profile covers roughly 280,000 clones, with about 91% appearing a single time and roughly 2.8% taken by the ten largest. Cohorts were assigned according to the clinical history that participants reported.

This TCR came from a man aged 40-50 years who had been exposed to COVID-19. Sequencing was done on a sample of PBMCs or T cells enriched from blood (not recorded which). This sequence joins TRBV19 and TRBJ2-7; 7 positions match TRBD2. The CDR3 spells CASSMEREWDEQYF. The CDR3, as DNA: TGTGCCAGTAGTATGGAGCGGGAATGGGACGAGCAGTACTTC.